This T cell receptor beta chain was found in a study of blood T cell repertoires in COVID-19. Background on the study: The analysed material was cDNA or gDNA that came from T cells, B-cell-depleted T cells, or PBMCs.

As originally analysed: By means of reference gene primer amplification, nucleated cell counts were estimated. The repertoire was sequenced with immunoSEQ multiplex PCR; TCRdb's copy has only in-frame clones and lacks some. Clonal size and the V and J genes are those of that table, whereas D and trimming came from the DNA. The table lists about 250,000 clones, around nine tenths of them singletons. Germline lookup yields CDR1 LGHNA and CDR2 YSLEER. The length of the CDR3 is 15 residues. V was cut by 4 bases and J by 6 bases, with 18 bases left in between. The receptor comes from a man older than 75 with acute or convalescent COVID-19. Sequenced input: peripheral blood. This rearrangement joins TRBV4-3 to TRBJ1-2; D possibly corresponds to TRBD1 (6 bases). The CDR3 protein is CASSRGPRGADGYTF. The CDR3 coding sequence is TGCGCCAGCAGCCGGGGGCCTCGGGGGGCAGATGGCTACACCTTC.